The 3 T cell receptor beta chains reported below all come from one sample, sequenced in a study of human T cells and chemical hapten exposure. MiXCR was run by TCRdb on the RACE reads, yielding one entry per CDR3 protein. The sample lists approximately 74,000 distinct CDR3 sequences; approximately 35% were seen once. Indicated time point: patch test 1, 2 weeks after DPC sensitization. Stated treatment: therapeutic diphenylcyclopropenone sensitization with weekly scalp DPC. The sequenced sample was whole blood, obtained in connection with sensitization to the hapten diphenylcyclopropenone (DPC). These receptors came from a man aged 35-49 years with alopecia areata. Some clones in this sample may be carry-over from other donors' samples.

The chain joins TRBV5-1 to TRBJ2-3; tentatively, D is TRBD1 (5 bases). V was shortened by 3 bases and J by 1 base, with 12 bases between the two germline ends. Germline CDR1 SGHRS, CDR2 YFSETQ. CDR3 length equals 15 residues. Here the CDR3 reads CASSSSTARTDTQYF. The DNA for the CDR3 is TGCGCCAGCAGCTCCTCGACAGCTCGCACAGATACGCAGTATTTT.

This clonotype was recorded many times. V gene TRBV3-1 combines with J gene TRBJ1-2; D is unclear. Per the germline V gene, CDR1 is LGHDT and CDR2 is YNNKEL (reference sequence). This CDR3 contains 12 residues. Trimming removed 6 bases at V and 1 base at J, with 6 bases between. CDR3 sequence reads: CASRGNNYGYTF. The CDR3 DNA reads TGTGCCAGCAGGGGAAATAACTATGGCTACACCTTC.

This rearrangement joins TRBV7-2 to TRBJ1-5, with D possibly being TRBD1 (6 bases). The germline V and J ends were trimmed by 1 base and 3 bases, with 10 bases remaining between them. The germline V gene has CDR1 SGHTA and CDR2 FQGNSA. The CDR3 is made up of 15 amino acids. The CDR3 coding sequence is TGTGCCAGCAGCTTAGGCACAGGGTTCAATCAGCCCCAGCATTTT. Translated, it gives CASSLGTGFNQPQHF. Supplemented by reference TRBV7-2 and TRBJ1-5, the full variable domain reads GAGVSQSPSNKVTEKGKDVELRCDPISGHTALYWYRQSLGQGLEFLIYFQGNSAPDKSGLPSDRFSAERTGGSVSTLTIQRTQQEDSAVYLCASSLGTGFNQPQHFGDGTRLSIL.